This is a list of T cell receptor beta chains from one sample in a study of T cell responses to AZD1222 COVID-19 vaccine. The protocol was immunoSEQ multiplex PCR, while the TCRdb copy is restricted to in-frame clones and leaves out a portion. The sample has about 160,000 clones, about 92% seen once. The material sequenced was peripheral blood, taken 28 days after the second AZD1222 dose. The receptors originated from an adult who received the AZD1222 COVID-19 vaccine. The CDR3 runs from the conserved cysteine through the conserved F or W. The D gene is left open where the match is weak. For some rows the clone size is stated as once, few or many, or as a class when expanded; others skip it.

abundance	j_gene	d_gene	v_gene	CDR3aa	CDR3nt
.	TRBJ1-1	.	TRBV27	CASSQGLVTEAFF	TGTGCCAGCAGCCAGGGATTGGTCACTGAAGCTTTCTTT
.	TRBJ1-2	.	TRBV29-1	CSVDRVGYTF	TGCAGCGTTGACAGGGTTGGCTACACCTTC
.	TRBJ1-5	.	TRBV30	CAWTRQAVRGQPQHF	TGTGCCTGGACAAGACAGGCCGTGCGGGGTCAGCCCCAGCATTTT
.	TRBJ1-1	.	TRBV12-5	CASGLGETRMTEAFF	TGTGCTAGTGGTTTGGGGGAGACGCGAATGACTGAAGCTTTCTTT
.	TRBJ2-1	TRBD2	TRBV6-2/TRBV6-3	CASSPFALAEYNEQFF	TGTGCCAGCAGTCCCTTTGCTCTAGCGGAGTACAATGAGCAGTTCTTC
.	TRBJ1-1	TRBD1	TRBV7-9	CASSLGGTGATEAFF	TGTGCCAGCAGCTTAGGGGGGACAGGGGCCACTGAAGCTTTCTTT
.	TRBJ2-2	TRBD1	TRBV7-3	CASSPGQGWGELFF	TGTGCCAGCAGCCCAGGACAGGGGTGGGGGGAGCTGTTTTTT
.	TRBJ2-5	TRBD1	TRBV27	CASSFDRVGGQETQYF	TGTGCCAGCAGTTTCGACAGGGTTGGGGGTCAAGAGACCCAGTACTTC
few	TRBJ1-5	TRBD1	TRBV24-1	CATSDGDRGPGVDQPQHF	TGTGCCACCAGTGATGGGGACAGGGGGCCCGGGGTGGATCAGCCCCAGCATTTT
.	TRBJ2-5	.	TRBV30	CAWRVQGPGETQYF	TGTGCCTGGAGGGTACAGGGACCCGGGGAGACCCAGTACTTC
.	TRBJ2-3	TRBD1	TRBV5-5	CASSPTDRQPGTDTQYF	TGTGCCAGCAGCCCAACGGACAGGCAACCAGGCACAGATACGCAGTATTTT
.	TRBJ2-5	TRBD2	TRBV4-1	CASSRSGLASETQYF	TGCGCCAGCAGCCGTAGCGGACTAGCTTCTGAGACCCAGTACTTC
.	TRBJ2-3	TRBD2	TRBV19	CASSILAGPSTDTQYF	TGTGCCAGTAGTATCCTAGCGGGGCCTAGCACAGATACGCAGTATTTT
.	TRBJ2-7	.	TRBV25-1	CATLRGQGYEQYF	TGTGCCACCCTCCGGGGCCAGGGATACGAGCAGTACTTC
.	TRBJ1-1	TRBD1	TRBV27	CASSWGTGGNTEAFF	TGTGCCAGCAGTTGGGGGACAGGGGGCAACACTGAAGCTTTCTTT
.	TRBJ1-2	.	TRBV4-1	CASSQVAGSYGYTF	TGCGCCAGCAGCCAAGTGGCTGGGAGCTATGGCTACACCTTC
.	TRBJ2-1	TRBD2	TRBV7-9	CASSLDVGLAFRFF	TGTGCCAGCAGCTTAGACGTGGGACTAGCTTTTCGGTTCTTC
.	TRBJ2-3	.	TRBV24-1	CATSPGGSTTDTQYF	TGTGCCACCAGCCCAGGGGGGAGTACCACAGATACGCAGTATTTT
once	TRBJ2-7	.	TRBV4-2	CASSQEASYEQYF	TGTGCCAGCAGCCAAGAGGCCAGCTACGAGCAGTACTTC
.	TRBJ2-1	TRBD2	TRBV2	CASGGLAPEQFF	TGTGCCAGCGGCGGACTAGCGCCGGAGCAGTTCTTC
.	TRBJ2-5	.	TRBV9	CASSVVPGGETQYF	TGTGCCAGCAGCGTAGTTCCAGGGGGGGAGACCCAGTACTTC
.	TRBJ2-1	.	TRBV27	CASSWGVVGQGGLNEQFF	TGTGCCAGCAGTTGGGGGGTGGTTGGGCAGGGAGGATTGAATGAGCAGTTCTTC
once	TRBJ2-1	TRBD1	TRBV7-2	CASSSGTGSYNEQFF	TGTGCCAGCAGCTCCGGGACAGGGAGCTACAATGAGCAGTTCTTC
.	TRBJ2-7	TRBD2	TRBV29-1	CSVGPVIAGAYEQYF	TGCAGCGTTGGCCCGGTGATAGCGGGAGCCTACGAGCAGTACTTC
.	TRBJ1-2	.	TRBV15	CATSRDNYGYTF	TGTGCCACCAGCAGAGATAACTATGGCTACACCTTC
.	TRBJ1-1	.	TRBV6-5	CASSYSRSKGRSEAFF	TGTGCCAGCAGTTACTCGAGAAGTAAAGGGAGGTCTGAAGCTTTCTTT
few	TRBJ2-2	.	TRBV24-1	CATSDFLAGPGELFF	TGTGCCACCAGTGATTTTTTGGCAGGGCCCGGGGAGCTGTTTTTT
.	TRBJ2-1	.	TRBV5-8	CASSLGRELYNEQFF	TGTGCCAGCAGCTTGGGTCGGGAGCTGTACAATGAGCAGTTCTTC
.	TRBJ2-2	TRBD2	TRBV30	CAWSLGLAGGSGELFF	TGTGCCTGGAGCCTCGGACTAGCGGGAGGTTCCGGGGAGCTGTTTTTT
few	TRBJ2-5	.	TRBV18	CASSPRARRETQYF	TGTGCCAGCTCACCGCGGGCGCGACGGGAGACCCAGTACTTC
.	TRBJ2-1	TRBD2	TRBV5-1	CASSPISGSDNEQFF	TGCGCCAGCAGCCCGATTAGCGGGAGTGACAATGAGCAGTTCTTC
.	TRBJ2-7	.	TRBV20-1	CSARDISEQYF	TGCAGTGCTAGAGATATTTCCGAGCAGTACTTC
.	TRBJ2-7	TRBD1	TRBV5-1	CASSLEWTGVYEQYF	TGCGCCAGCAGCTTGGAGTGGACAGGGGTCTACGAGCAGTACTTC
.	TRBJ1-3	.	TRBV29-1	CSVGGGDSSGNTIYF	TGCAGCGTTGGCGGGGGGGATAGCTCTGGAAACACCATATATTTT
.	TRBJ1-1	.	TRBV27	CASWVGPSWLGNTEAFF	TGTGCCAGCTGGGTGGGGCCTTCCTGGTTAGGGAACACTGAAGCTTTCTTT
once	TRBJ1-5	.	TRBV6-4	CASSEQGNNQPQHF	TGTGCCAGCAGTGAACAGGGAAACAATCAGCCCCAGCATTTT
.	TRBJ2-1	.	TRBV24-1	CATSALVNTKPQQFF	TGTGCCACCAGTGCCCTCGTGAACACTAAGCCCCAGCAGTTCTTC